This T cell receptor beta chain emerged from a study of T cell responses to AZD1222 COVID-19 vaccine. CDR1 and CDR2 (germline): MDHEN, SYDVKM. CDR3 length equals 15 residues. Trimming took 6 bases from V and 0 from J, leaving 14 bases between them. Study results and caveats: Once two AZD1222 doses were given, Spike-specific TCR breadth and depth went up. Sampling that yielded the repertoires occurred only after the peak T cell response.

Libraries were prepared by immunoSEQ multiplex PCR; TCRdb keeps only in-frame clonotypes and omits some of them. The table shows about 79,000 clones, with about 92% occurring only once. On this clone itself: Its antigen remains unidentified.

The rearrangement joins TRBV28 to TRBJ1-2, with D tentatively TRBD1 (5 bases). This receptor was obtained from an adult in good health. The sample in question was peripheral blood, obtained on day 0 of MenACWY control vaccination. CDR3 coding DNA: TGTGCCAGCAGGGGGGAGGGCAAGGCTAACTATGGCTACACCTTC. This codes for CASRGEGKANYGYTF.